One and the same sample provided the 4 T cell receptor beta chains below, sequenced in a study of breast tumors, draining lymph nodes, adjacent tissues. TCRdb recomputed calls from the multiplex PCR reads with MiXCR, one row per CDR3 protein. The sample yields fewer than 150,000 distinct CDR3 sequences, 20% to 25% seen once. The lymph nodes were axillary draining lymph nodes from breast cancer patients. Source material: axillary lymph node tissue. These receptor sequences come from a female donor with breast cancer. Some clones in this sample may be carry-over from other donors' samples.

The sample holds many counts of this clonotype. This chain's CDR3 is CAISESSGRVSVYNEQFF. The CDR3 DNA is TGTGCCATCAGTGAGTCTAGCGGGAGGGTTTCTGTCTACAATGAGCAGTTCTTC. The chain recombines TRBV10-3 with TRBJ2-1, with 11 bases identical to TRBD2. Looked up from germline, CDR1 is ENHRY and CDR2 is SYGVKD. This CDR3 region has 18 residues. The junction had 7 bases not matched to a gene; V was cut back by 0 bases and J by 3 bases.

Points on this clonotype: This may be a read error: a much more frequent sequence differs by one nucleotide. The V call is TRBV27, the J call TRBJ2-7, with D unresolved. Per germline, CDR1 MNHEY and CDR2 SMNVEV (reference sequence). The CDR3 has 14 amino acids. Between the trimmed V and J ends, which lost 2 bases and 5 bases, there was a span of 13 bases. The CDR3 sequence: CASSLGLPPHEQYF. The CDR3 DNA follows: TGTGCCAGCAGTTTAGGGCTACCCCCCCACGAGCAGTACTTC.

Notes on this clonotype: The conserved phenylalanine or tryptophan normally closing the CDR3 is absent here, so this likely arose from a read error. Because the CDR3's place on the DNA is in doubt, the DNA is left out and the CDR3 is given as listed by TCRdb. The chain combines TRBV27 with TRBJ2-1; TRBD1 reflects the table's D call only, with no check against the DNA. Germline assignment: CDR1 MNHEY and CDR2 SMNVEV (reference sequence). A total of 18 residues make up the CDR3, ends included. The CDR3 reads CASSLSSRTGGLDNERFL.

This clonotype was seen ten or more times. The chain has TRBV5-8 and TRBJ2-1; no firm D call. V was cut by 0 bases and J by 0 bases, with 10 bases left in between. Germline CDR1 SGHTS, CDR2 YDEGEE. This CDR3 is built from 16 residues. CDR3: CASSLVSGGSYNEQFF. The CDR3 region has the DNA TGTGCCAGCAGCTTGGTTTCGGGCGGCTCCTACAATGAGCAGTTCTTC.